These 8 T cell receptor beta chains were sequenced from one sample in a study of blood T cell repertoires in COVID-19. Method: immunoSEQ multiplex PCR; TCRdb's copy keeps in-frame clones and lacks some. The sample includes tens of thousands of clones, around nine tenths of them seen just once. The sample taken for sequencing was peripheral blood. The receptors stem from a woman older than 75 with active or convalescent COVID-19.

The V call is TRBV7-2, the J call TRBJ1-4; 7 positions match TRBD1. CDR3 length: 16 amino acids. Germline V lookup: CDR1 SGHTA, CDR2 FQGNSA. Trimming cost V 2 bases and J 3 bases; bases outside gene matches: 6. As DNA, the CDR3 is TGTGCCAGCAGCTTAAGGCATAGGGGGCCTAATGAAAAACTGTTTTTT. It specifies CASSLRHRGPNEKLFF.

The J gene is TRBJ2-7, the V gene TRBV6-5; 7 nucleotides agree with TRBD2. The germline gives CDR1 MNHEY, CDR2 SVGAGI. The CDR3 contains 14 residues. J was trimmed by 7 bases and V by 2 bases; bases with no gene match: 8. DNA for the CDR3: TGTGCCAGCAGTTACACCCTAGGGCGGGGGGAGCAGTACTTC. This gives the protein CASSYTLGRGEQYF.

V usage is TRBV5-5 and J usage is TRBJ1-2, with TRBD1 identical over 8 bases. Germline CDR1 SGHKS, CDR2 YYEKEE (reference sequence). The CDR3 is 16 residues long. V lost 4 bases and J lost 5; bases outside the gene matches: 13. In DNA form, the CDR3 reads TGTGCCAGCAGCCGGCTCCCAGGGGGCGGGCAATATGGCTACACCTTC. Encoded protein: CASSRLPGGGQYGYTF. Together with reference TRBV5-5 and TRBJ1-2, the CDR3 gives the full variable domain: DAGVTQSPTHLIKTRGQQVTLRCSPISGHKSVSWYQQVLGQGPQFIFQYYEKEERGRGNFPDRFSARQFPNYSSELNVNALLLGDSALYLCASSRLPGGGQYGYTFGSGTRLTVV.

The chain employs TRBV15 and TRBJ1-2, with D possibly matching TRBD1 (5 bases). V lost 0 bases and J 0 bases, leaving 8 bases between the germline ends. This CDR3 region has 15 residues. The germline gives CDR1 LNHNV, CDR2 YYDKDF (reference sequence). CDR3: CATSRDTGSNYGYTF. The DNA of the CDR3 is TGTGCCACCAGCAGAGACACAGGATCTAACTATGGCTACACCTTC.

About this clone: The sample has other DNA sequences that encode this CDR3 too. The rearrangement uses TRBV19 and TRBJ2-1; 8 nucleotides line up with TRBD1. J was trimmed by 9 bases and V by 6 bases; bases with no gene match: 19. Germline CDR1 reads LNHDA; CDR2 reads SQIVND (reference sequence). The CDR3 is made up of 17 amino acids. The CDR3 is CASRPGAGRTGRGEQFF. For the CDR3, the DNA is TGTGCCAGTAGACCCGGGGCGGGGAGGACAGGGCGGGGTGAGCAGTTCTTC. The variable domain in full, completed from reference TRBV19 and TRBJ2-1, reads DGGITQSPKYLFRKEGQNVTLSCEQNLNHDAMYWYRQDPGQGLRLIYYSQIVNDFQKGDIAEGYSVSREKKESFPLTVTSAQKNPTAFYLCASRPGAGRTGRGEQFFGPGTRLTVL.

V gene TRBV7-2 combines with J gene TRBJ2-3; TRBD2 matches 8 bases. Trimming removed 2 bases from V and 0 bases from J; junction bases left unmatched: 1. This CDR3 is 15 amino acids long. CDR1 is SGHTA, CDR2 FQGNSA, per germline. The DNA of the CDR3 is TGTGCCAGCAGCTTAACTAGCGGTAGCACAGATACGCAGTATTTT. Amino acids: CASSLTSGSTDTQYF. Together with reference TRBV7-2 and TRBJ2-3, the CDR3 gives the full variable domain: GAGVSQSPSNKVTEKGKDVELRCDPISGHTALYWYRQSLGQGLEFLIYFQGNSAPDKSGLPSDRFSAERTGGSVSTLTIQRTQQEDSAVYLCASSLTSGSTDTQYFGPGTRLTVL.

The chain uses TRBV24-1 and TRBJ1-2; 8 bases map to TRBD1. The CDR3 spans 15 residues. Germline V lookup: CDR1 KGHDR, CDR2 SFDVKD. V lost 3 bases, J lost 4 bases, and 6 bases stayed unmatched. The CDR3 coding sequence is TGTGCCACCAGTGATGGGACAGGAACCGTCTATGGCTACACCTTC. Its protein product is CATSDGTGTVYGYTF.

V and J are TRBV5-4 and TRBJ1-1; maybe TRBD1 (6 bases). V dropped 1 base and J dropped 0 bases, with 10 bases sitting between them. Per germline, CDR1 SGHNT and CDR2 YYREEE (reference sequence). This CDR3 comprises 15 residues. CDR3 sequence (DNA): TGTGCCAGCAGCTTGAGGGGGGGAATGAACACTGAAGCTTTCTTT. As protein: CASSLRGGMNTEAFF.